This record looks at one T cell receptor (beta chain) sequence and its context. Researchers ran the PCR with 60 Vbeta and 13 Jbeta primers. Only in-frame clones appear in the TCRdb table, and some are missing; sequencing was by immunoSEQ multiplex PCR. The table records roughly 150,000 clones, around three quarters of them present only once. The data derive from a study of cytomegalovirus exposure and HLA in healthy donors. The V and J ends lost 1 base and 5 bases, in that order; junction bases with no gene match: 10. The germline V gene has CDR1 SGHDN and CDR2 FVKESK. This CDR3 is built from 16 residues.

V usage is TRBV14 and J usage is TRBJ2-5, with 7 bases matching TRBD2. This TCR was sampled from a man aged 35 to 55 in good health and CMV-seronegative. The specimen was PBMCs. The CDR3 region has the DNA TGTGCCAGCAGCCAAGTTGTTAGCGGGTTGGGTGAGACCCAGTACTTC. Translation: CASSQVVSGLGETQYF.